These T cell receptor beta chains were read from a single sample in a study of blood T cell repertoires in COVID-19. TCRdb keeps only in-frame clones here, not all; method: immunoSEQ multiplex PCR. The sample includes about 480,000 clones, approximately 89% of them seen just once. The source material was peripheral blood. These receptors all stem from a man aged 18 to 29 with COVID-19, enrolled during active disease. Each CDR3 is given with its conserved first and last residue. The D gene is left open where the match is weak. For some rows the clone size is stated as once, few or many, or as a class when expanded; others skip it.

clone size: .; V gene: TRBV6-1; J gene: TRBJ1-2; D gene: .; CDR3 protein: CASSEVAGQPYGYTF; CDR3 DNA: TGTGCCAGCAGTGAAGTCGCTGGGCAGCCCTATGGCTACACCTTC
clone size: .; V gene: TRBV11-3; J gene: TRBJ2-2; D gene: TRBD2; CDR3 protein: CASSSGLAGGAGELFF; CDR3 DNA: TGTGCCAGCAGCTCGGGACTAGCGGGAGGGGCCGGGGAGCTGTTTTTT
clone size: .; V gene: TRBV5-1; J gene: TRBJ2-6; D gene: TRBD1; CDR3 protein: CASSHRTGGDGANVLTF; CDR3 DNA: TGCGCCAGCAGCCATCGGACAGGGGGCGACGGGGCCAACGTCCTGACTTTC
clone size: .; V gene: TRBV10-3; J gene: TRBJ2-7; D gene: TRBD2; CDR3 protein: CAISDPSGVTYEQYF; CDR3 DNA: TGTGCCATCAGTGATCCTAGCGGAGTTACCTACGAGCAGTACTTC
clone size: .; V gene: TRBV24-1; J gene: TRBJ2-2; D gene: TRBD1; CDR3 protein: CATSDADRGRTGELFF; CDR3 DNA: TGTGCCACCAGTGACGCGGACAGGGGGCGCACCGGGGAGCTGTTTTTT
clone size: .; V gene: TRBV27; J gene: TRBJ2-7; D gene: TRBD1; CDR3 protein: CASRGQGSEQYF; CDR3 DNA: TGTGCCAGCAGGGGACAGGGGTCCGAGCAGTACTTC
clone size: .; V gene: TRBV2; J gene: TRBJ2-3; D gene: .; CDR3 protein: CASEWTVTDTQYF; CDR3 DNA: TGTGCCAGCGAGTGGACAGTCACAGATACGCAGTATTTT
clone size: once; V gene: TRBV7-9; J gene: TRBJ2-3; D gene: TRBD1; CDR3 protein: CASSPPAGQVLDTQYF; CDR3 DNA: TGTGCCAGCAGCCCCCCCGCGGGACAGGTCTTAGATACGCAGTATTTT
clone size: .; V gene: TRBV7-9; J gene: TRBJ2-7; D gene: .; CDR3 protein: CASSQTYSYEQYF; CDR3 DNA: TGTGCCAGCAGCCAGACTTATAGCTACGAGCAGTACTTC
clone size: .; V gene: TRBV7-9; J gene: TRBJ2-5; D gene: .; CDR3 protein: CASIYRDQETQYF; CDR3 DNA: TGTGCCAGCATTTACCGGGATCAAGAGACCCAGTACTTC
clone size: .; V gene: TRBV6-4; J gene: TRBJ2-1; D gene: TRBD2; CDR3 protein: CASSAGLADYNEQFF; CDR3 DNA: TGTGCCAGCAGTGCAGGTCTAGCGGACTACAATGAGCAGTTCTTC
clone size: .; V gene: TRBV6-4; J gene: TRBJ2-2; D gene: TRBD2; CDR3 protein: CASSVRAGGANTGELFF; CDR3 DNA: TGTGCCAGCAGTGTTCGAGCGGGAGGGGCCAACACCGGGGAGCTGTTTTTT
clone size: few; V gene: TRBV25-1; J gene: TRBJ1-1; D gene: .; CDR3 protein: CASSPRGGNTEAFF; CDR3 DNA: TGTGCCAGCAGCCCCCGGGGTGGGAACACTGAAGCTTTCTTT
clone size: .; V gene: TRBV27; J gene: TRBJ2-4; D gene: TRBD2; CDR3 protein: CASSTRTSGSFAKNIQYF; CDR3 DNA: TGTGCCAGCAGTACCCGGACTAGCGGATCCTTTGCCAAAAACATTCAGTACTTC
clone size: .; V gene: TRBV5-1; J gene: TRBJ1-1; D gene: TRBD1; CDR3 protein: CASSLQGVRTEAFF; CDR3 DNA: TGCGCCAGCAGCTTACAGGGGGTGAGGACTGAAGCTTTCTTT
clone size: .; V gene: TRBV11-2; J gene: TRBJ2-7; D gene: .; CDR3 protein: CASSLSAGYEQYF; CDR3 DNA: TGTGCCAGCAGCTTATCGGCAGGTTACGAGCAGTACTTC
clone size: .; V gene: TRBV5-4; J gene: TRBJ2-2; D gene: TRBD2; CDR3 protein: CASSILAGVTGELFF; CDR3 DNA: TGTGCCAGCAGCATACTAGCGGGGGTTACCGGGGAGCTGTTTTTT
clone size: .; V gene: TRBV6-1; J gene: TRBJ2-1; D gene: TRBD2; CDR3 protein: CASSATTGTSGYNEQFF; CDR3 DNA: TGTGCCAGCAGTGCTACGACCGGGACTAGCGGTTATAATGAGCAGTTCTTC
clone size: once; V gene: TRBV28; J gene: TRBJ2-7; D gene: .; CDR3 protein: CASSLSGYEQYF; CDR3 DNA: TGTGCCAGCAGTTTATCGGGGTACGAGCAGTACTTC
clone size: .; V gene: TRBV6-5; J gene: TRBJ1-6; D gene: TRBD1; CDR3 protein: CASSGTGRNSPLHF; CDR3 DNA: TGTGCCAGCAGCGGGACAGGCAGAAATTCACCCCTCCACTTT
clone size: .; V gene: TRBV5-4; J gene: TRBJ1-2; D gene: TRBD1; CDR3 protein: CASSRDRGRLYGYTF; CDR3 DNA: TGTGCCAGCTCCCGGGACAGGGGGCGCCTCTATGGCTACACCTTC
clone size: .; V gene: TRBV10-3; J gene: TRBJ2-1; D gene: TRBD2; CDR3 protein: CAISETSGAHNEQFF; CDR3 DNA: TGTGCCATCAGTGAGACTAGCGGGGCCCACAATGAGCAGTTCTTC
clone size: .; V gene: TRBV5-1; J gene: TRBJ2-7; D gene: .; CDR3 protein: CASRLTAAYEQYF; CDR3 DNA: TGCGCCAGCAGATTAACAGCAGCCTACGAGCAGTACTTC
clone size: .; V gene: TRBV25-1; J gene: TRBJ2-1; D gene: TRBD2; CDR3 protein: CASSEYRSGDGYNEQFF; CDR3 DNA: TGTGCCAGCAGTGAATATAGGAGCGGGGATGGGTACAATGAGCAGTTCTTC
clone size: .; V gene: TRBV5-1; J gene: TRBJ2-1; D gene: .; CDR3 protein: CASSLRGLGYNEQFF; CDR3 DNA: TGCGCCAGCAGCTTGAGGGGATTGGGGTACAATGAGCAGTTCTTC
clone size: .; V gene: TRBV5-4; J gene: TRBJ1-1; D gene: .; CDR3 protein: CASSRNGGGGRAEAFF; CDR3 DNA: TGTGCCAGCAGCCGAAATGGCGGGGGGGGAAGGGCTGAAGCTTTCTTT
clone size: .; V gene: TRBV5-1; J gene: TRBJ1-1; D gene: .; CDR3 protein: CASSSDPGPISNTEAFF; CDR3 DNA: TGCGCCAGCAGCTCCGACCCGGGTCCGATATCGAACACTGAAGCTTTCTTT
clone size: .; V gene: TRBV30; J gene: TRBJ2-5; D gene: .; CDR3 protein: CAWSVGGGGQETQYF; CDR3 DNA: TGTGCCTGGAGTGTAGGAGGAGGAGGGCAAGAGACCCAGTACTTC
clone size: .; V gene: TRBV4-1; J gene: TRBJ1-5; D gene: .; CDR3 protein: CASSQEVSYQPQHF; CDR3 DNA: TGCGCCAGCAGCCAAGAAGTGAGTTATCAGCCCCAGCATTTT
clone size: .; V gene: TRBV5-1; J gene: TRBJ1-1; D gene: TRBD1; CDR3 protein: CASSLSGQGTEAFF; CDR3 DNA: TGCGCCAGCAGCTTATCTGGACAGGGCACTGAAGCTTTCTTT
clone size: once; V gene: TRBV28; J gene: TRBJ1-2; D gene: TRBD1; CDR3 protein: CASSGGTTGNYGYTF; CDR3 DNA: TGTGCCAGCAGTGGGGGAACGACAGGGAACTATGGCTACACCTTC
clone size: once; V gene: TRBV2; J gene: TRBJ1-1; D gene: .; CDR3 protein: CASSEAAVGGAFF; CDR3 DNA: TGTGCCAGCAGTGAAGCTGCGGTGGGAGGAGCTTTCTTT
clone size: .; V gene: TRBV5-1; J gene: TRBJ2-1; D gene: .; CDR3 protein: CASSLDQGTSYNEQFF; CDR3 DNA: TGCGCCAGCAGCTTGGATCAGGGCACCTCCTACAATGAGCAGTTCTTC
clone size: .; V gene: TRBV3-1/TRBV3-2; J gene: TRBJ1-2; D gene: TRBD1; CDR3 protein: CASSQALQGNGYTF; CDR3 DNA: TGTGCCAGCAGCCAAGCTTTACAGGGGAATGGCTACACCTTC
clone size: .; V gene: TRBV20-1; J gene: TRBJ2-1; D gene: .; CDR3 protein: CSASDSLSYNEQFF; CDR3 DNA: TGCAGTGCTAGTGATAGCCTTTCCTACAATGAGCAGTTCTTC
clone size: .; V gene: TRBV11-2; J gene: TRBJ1-1; D gene: TRBD1; CDR3 protein: CASSGDRGRETEAFF; CDR3 DNA: TGTGCCAGCAGCGGGGACAGGGGGCGAGAAACTGAAGCTTTCTTT
clone size: .; V gene: TRBV5-1; J gene: TRBJ2-1; D gene: TRBD2; CDR3 protein: CASIPIAGAYNEQFF; CDR3 DNA: TGCGCCAGCATCCCTATAGCGGGAGCCTACAATGAGCAGTTCTTC
clone size: .; V gene: TRBV5-1; J gene: TRBJ2-6; D gene: .; CDR3 protein: CASSPTAGGTGANVLTF; CDR3 DNA: TGCGCCAGCAGCCCAACGGCCGGGGGAACTGGGGCCAACGTCCTGACTTTC
clone size: .; V gene: TRBV11-2; J gene: TRBJ2-7; D gene: TRBD1; CDR3 protein: CASSLSGQGAPYEQYF; CDR3 DNA: TGTGCCAGCAGCTTATCGGGACAGGGGGCCCCCTACGAGCAGTACTTC
clone size: .; V gene: TRBV7-6; J gene: TRBJ2-5; D gene: .; CDR3 protein: CASSPRNSDRQETQYF; CDR3 DNA: TGTGCCAGCAGCCCCCGGAATTCTGACAGGCAAGAGACCCAGTACTTC
clone size: .; V gene: TRBV19; J gene: TRBJ2-1; D gene: TRBD1; CDR3 protein: CASSIAGTGNNEQFF; CDR3 DNA: TGTGCCAGTAGTATAGCGGGGACAGGAAACAATGAGCAGTTCTTC